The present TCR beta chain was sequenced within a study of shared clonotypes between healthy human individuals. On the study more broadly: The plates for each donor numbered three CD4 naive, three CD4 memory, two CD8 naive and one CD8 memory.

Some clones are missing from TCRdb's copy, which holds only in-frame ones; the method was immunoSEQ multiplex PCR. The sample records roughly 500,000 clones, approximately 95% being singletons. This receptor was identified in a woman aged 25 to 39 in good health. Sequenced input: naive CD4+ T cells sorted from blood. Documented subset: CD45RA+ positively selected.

The CDR3 DNA reads as TGTGCCAGCAGTTCTGTGGCGGGAGGGCCCTACAATGAGCAGTTCTTC. Translated: CASSSVAGGPYNEQFF. The rearrangement links TRBV6-6 to TRBJ2-1, with 9 bases fitting TRBD2. This CDR3 comprises 16 residues. CDR1 MNHNY and CDR2 SVGAGI come from the germline V gene (reference sequence). With V trimmed by 4 bases and J by 2 bases, 6 bases remained unmatched.